Detailed here is one T cell receptor beta chain. The source of the sample is a study of T cell changes during pregnancy in multiple sclerosis. Germline loops: CDR1 SGHVS, CDR2 FNYEAQ. After removal of 2 bases from V and 7 bases from J, the junction contained 4 bases not matched to a gene. The CDR3 is made up of 14 amino acids. The data were produced by immunoSEQ multiplex PCR, yet TCRdb's version contains in-frame clones alone and is incomplete. The data show 50,000 to 65,000 clones, approximately 93% seen once. Sequenced here: CD8+ T cells from peripheral blood mononuclear cells, sampled in the second trimester of pregnancy. The V and J genes are TRBV7-6 and TRBJ2-2; TRBD2 matches 7 bases. The TCR sequence derives from a female donor with multiple sclerosis, enrolled in a pregnancy study. The CDR3: CASSLSGNGGELFF. The CDR3, as DNA: TGTGCCAGCAGCTTAAGCGGGAATGGCGGGGAGCTGTTTTTT.